These T cell receptor beta chains were read from a single sample in a study of neoadjuvant anti-PD-1 for oral cavity cancer. Produced via immunoSEQ multiplex PCR; TCRdb's table is partial and in-frame only. This sample has about 6,900 clones, with about 70% found just once. This specimen consisted of PBMCs, obtained before nivolumab (anti-PD-1) treatment. The receptors were gathered from a person between 40 and 80 years old with oral cavity squamous cell carcinoma. CDR3s include the opening cysteine and the closing phenylalanine or tryptophan. The D gene is left open where the match is weak. Not all rows give a size; the values are once, few, many and, for expanded clones, a class.

clone_size	v_call	j_call	d_call	cdr3_aa	cdr3_nt
few	TRBV7-8	TRBJ2-2	.	CASSFISSTGELFF	TGTGCCAGCAGCTTTATCTCGTCCACCGGGGAGCTGTTTTTT
.	TRBV27	TRBJ2-2	.	CASSLFAGRDTGELFF	TGTGCCAGCAGTTTATTCGCAGGGCGGGACACCGGGGAGCTGTTTTTT
few	TRBV7-6	TRBJ1-5	TRBD1	CASSQDRGNQPQHF	TGTGCCAGCAGCCAGGACAGGGGAAATCAGCCCCAGCATTTT
.	TRBV6-6	TRBJ2-2	TRBD1	CASSWGQGGTGELFF	TGTGCCAGCAGTTGGGGACAGGGGGGCACCGGGGAGCTGTTTTTT
.	TRBV7-9	TRBJ1-2	.	CASSDGTTPNYGYTF	TGTGCCAGCAGCGATGGGACTACCCCTAACTATGGCTACACCTTC
.	TRBV30	TRBJ1-1	.	CAWSVLYGGTEAFF	TGTGCCTGGAGTGTACTATATGGGGGGACTGAAGCTTTCTTT
.	TRBV2	TRBJ1-2	.	CASSLTKQGTYGYTF	TGTGCCAGCAGTCTCACCAAACAGGGAACCTATGGCTACACCTTC
.	TRBV30	TRBJ2-7	.	CAWSRTGTSNEQYF	TGTGCCTGGAGTCGCACCGGGACTTCAAACGAGCAGTACTTC
.	TRBV15	TRBJ2-3	TRBD1	CATREDRGWGTQYF	TGTGCCACCAGGGAGGACAGGGGTTGGGGTACGCAGTATTTT
.	TRBV27	TRBJ2-1	TRBD1	CASSLWDRSEQFF	TGTGCCAGCAGCTTATGGGACAGAAGTGAGCAGTTCTTC
.	TRBV9	TRBJ2-7	.	CASSATPSYEQYF	TGTGCCAGCAGTGCCACCCCCTCCTACGAGCAGTACTTC